The 21 T cell receptor beta chains below come from one sample, sequenced in a study of CXCR3-negative and CXCR3-positive naive CD8 T cells. 5' RACE with UMI labels generated the TRB cDNA libraries. TCRdb reprocessed the 5' RACE reads; each CDR3 protein has one entry and no DNA is given. Its table lists approximately 20,000 distinct CDR3 sequences. The sequencing input was memory CD8+ T cells from blood. These receptors all stem from a human donor in good health. Some clones in this sample may be carry-over from other donors' samples.

The gene calls are TRBV7-2 and TRBJ2-3; TCRdb names TRBD1, which stays unverified in the absence of DNA. Germline-derived CDR1 and CDR2 are SGHTA and FQGNSA. The CDR3 has 15 residues. This CDR3 reads CASSLGSGGTDTQYF.

V and J are TRBV28 and TRBJ1-6. The CDR3 length is 16 residues. Germline CDR1 MDHEN, CDR2 SYDVKM. This CDR3 is CASSFIRGSYNSPLHF.

The chain has TRBV29-1 and TRBJ2-2. Looked up from germline, CDR1 is SQVTM and CDR2 is ANQGSEA. The length of the CDR3 is 12 residues. The CDR3 protein is CSGSMNTGELFF.

V is TRBV29-1 and J is TRBJ1-3. Germline CDR1 SQVTM, CDR2 ANQGSEA. This CDR3 comprises 12 residues. CDR3 region: CSVRISGNTIYF.

J is TRBJ2-7 and V is TRBV20-1; TCRdb outputs TRBD2, but without DNA this stays unchecked. CDR1 DFQATT and CDR2 SNEGSKA come from the germline V gene (reference sequence). The CDR3 is made up of 17 amino acids. CDR3 sequence: CSARVFGGVRVSYEQYF.

The rearrangement uses TRBV29-1 and TRBJ2-7. The CDR3 is 13 residues long. CDR1 is SQVTM and CDR2 is ANQGSEA in the germline V gene. This chain's CDR3 is CSVVAGNSYEQYF.

The rearrangement uses TRBV5-1 and TRBJ2-7. Germline V lookup: CDR1 SGHRS, CDR2 YFSETQ. The CDR3 has 13 amino acids. The CDR3 sequence is CASSLGNPYEQYF. The variable domain in full, completed from reference TRBV5-1 and TRBJ2-7, reads KAGVTQTPRYLIKTRGQQVTLSCSPISGHRSVSWYQQTPGQGLQFLFEYFSETQRNKGNFPGRFSGRQFSNSRSEMNVSTLELGDSALYLCASSLGNPYEQYFGPGTRLTVT.

The chain uses TRBV7-8 and TRBJ2-3; TCRdb outputs TRBD1, but without DNA this stays unchecked. Germline V gene lookup returns CDR1 SGHVS and CDR2 FQNEAQ. The CDR3 has 20 residues. The CDR3 here is CASSPPAAGTGRKGTDTQYF.

J is TRBJ2-7 and V is TRBV5-1; there is no DNA to check the TCRdb D call of TRBD1. This CDR3 has 15 amino acids. Germline CDR1 and CDR2: SGHRS and YFSETQ. CDR3 sequence: CASSVGQGASYEQYF. The variable domain in full, completed from reference TRBV5-1 and TRBJ2-7, reads KAGVTQTPRYLIKTRGQQVTLSCSPISGHRSVSWYQQTPGQGLQFLFEYFSETQRNKGNFPGRFSGRQFSNSRSEMNVSTLELGDSALYLCASSVGQGASYEQYFGPGTRLTVT.

V and J are TRBV20-1 and TRBJ1-1. The CDR3 extends over 13 amino acids. Germline CDR1 and CDR2: DFQATT and SNEGSKA (reference sequence). CDR3 amino acids: CSARKKSHPEAFF.

This chain connects TRBV10-3 to TRBJ2-7. The CDR3 loop spans 11 amino acids. CDR1 is ENHRY, CDR2 SYGVKD, per germline. Here the CDR3 reads CAIGIPYEQYF.

The V call is TRBV6-5, the J call TRBJ2-1; TCRdb names TRBD1, which stays unverified in the absence of DNA. Germline CDR1 reads MNHEY; CDR2 reads SVGAGI. The CDR3 loop spans 15 amino acids. CDR3 in amino acids: CASSLFRGSGNEQFF.

This rearrangement joins TRBV2 to TRBJ1-2; the TCRdb call, TRBD1, lacks DNA for checking. The CDR3 consists of 14 residues. The V gene's germline CDR1 is SNHLY and CDR2 FYNNEI. This CDR3 is CASSEYRRGDGYTF.

J is TRBJ1-2 and V is TRBV20-1. The CDR3 has 14 residues. Germline V gene lookup returns CDR1 DFQATT and CDR2 SNEGSKA (reference sequence). CDR3 region: CSARMDLDNYGYTF.

The chain recombines TRBV12-5 with TRBJ2-2; absent DNA, TCRdb's TRBD2 call cannot be checked. The CDR3 extends over 16 amino acids. The V gene's germline CDR1 is LGHNT and CDR2 FRNRAP. CDR3 protein: CASGPRLAGGTGELFF.

This chain connects TRBV6-2 or TRBV6-3 to TRBJ2-3. In germline, CDR1 is MNHEY, CDR2 SVGEGT. This CDR3 is built from 13 residues. CDR3 sequence reads: CASSYGYTDTQYF.

The chain joins TRBV7-2 to TRBJ2-1. The CDR3 is 15 residues long. CDR1 SGHTA and CDR2 FQGNSA come from the germline V gene. The CDR3 sequence: CASSLAPTTYNEQFF.

The CDR3 spells CASIQTGNTEAFF. V is TRBV12-3 or TRBV12-4 and J is TRBJ1-1; no DNA is available, so the TRBD1 call from TCRdb remains unchecked. The CDR3 extends over 13 amino acids.

CDR3 region: CASSWGQGAFEQYF. The chain links TRBV28 to TRBJ2-7; there is no DNA to check the TCRdb D call of TRBD1. The germline CDR1 and CDR2 sequences are MDHEN and SYDVKM. The CDR3 contains 14 residues.

The CDR3 region is CASSQGQDGNTEAFF. The V gene is TRBV4-3, the J gene TRBJ1-1. The germline V gene has CDR1 LGHNA and CDR2 YSLEER. This CDR3 spans 15 amino acids.

The chain is built from TRBV6-2 or TRBV6-3 and TRBJ2-5; the D call of TRBD2 rests on TCRdb alone, since no DNA is present to check it. This CDR3 has 11 residues. CDR1 and CDR2 from the germline V gene are MNHEY and SVGEGT. The CDR3 here is CASTDGSPQYF.